Sequencing of this T cell receptor beta chain was carried out in a study of OX40 agonist ivuxolimab in advanced cancers. Study overall: Ivuxolimab, an antibody that agonizes OX40 (CD134), was administered to the patients. The patients received ivuxolimab by intravenous route every 2 weeks at 0.01 to 10 mg/kg. Overall study findings and caveats: CD4+ and CD8+ blood T cells expanded clonally by week 6 at 0.1 to 3.0 mg/kg.

Baseline, cycle 4 day 1, and cycle 7 day 1 were the blood sampling points. Germline V CDR1 and CDR2: SGHTA, FQGTGA. Trimming stripped 5 bases from V and 0 bases from J, with 10 bases between. CDR3 size: 14 residues. A word on this clone: Its antigen remains unidentified.

Only in-frame clones appear in the TCRdb table, and some are missing; sequencing was by immunoSEQ multiplex PCR. The sample consists of 40,000 to 50,000 clones, roughly 90% of them appearing once. The chain joins TRBV7-3 to TRBJ1-2, with a tentative D call TRBD1 (6 bases). This TCR derives from an adult with an advanced solid tumor such as melanoma, head and neck, liver or kidney cancer. The sample here was CD4+ or CD8+ T cells sorted from blood, taken in a trial of the OX40 agonist ivuxolimab. The CDR3 spells CASSLDRSNYGYTF. CDR3 nucleotide sequence: TGTGCCAGCAGCCTAGACAGGTCTAACTATGGCTACACCTTC.